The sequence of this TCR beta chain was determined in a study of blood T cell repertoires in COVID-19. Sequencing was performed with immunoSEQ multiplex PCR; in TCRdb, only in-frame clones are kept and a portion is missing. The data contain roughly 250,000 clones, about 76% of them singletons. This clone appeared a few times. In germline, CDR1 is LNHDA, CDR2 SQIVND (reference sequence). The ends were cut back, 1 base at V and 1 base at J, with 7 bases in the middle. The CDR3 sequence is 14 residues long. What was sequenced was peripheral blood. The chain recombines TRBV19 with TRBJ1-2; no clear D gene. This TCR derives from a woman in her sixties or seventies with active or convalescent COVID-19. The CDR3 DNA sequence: TGTGCCAGTAGTATAGGGCCAGATAACTATGGCTACACCTTC. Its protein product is CASSIGPDNYGYTF. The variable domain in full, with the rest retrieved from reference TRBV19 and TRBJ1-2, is DGGITQSPKYLFRKEGQNVTLSCEQNLNHDAMYWYRQDPGQGLRLIYYSQIVNDFQKGDIAEGYSVSREKKESFPLTVTSAQKNPTAFYLCASSIGPDNYGYTFGSGTRLTVV.